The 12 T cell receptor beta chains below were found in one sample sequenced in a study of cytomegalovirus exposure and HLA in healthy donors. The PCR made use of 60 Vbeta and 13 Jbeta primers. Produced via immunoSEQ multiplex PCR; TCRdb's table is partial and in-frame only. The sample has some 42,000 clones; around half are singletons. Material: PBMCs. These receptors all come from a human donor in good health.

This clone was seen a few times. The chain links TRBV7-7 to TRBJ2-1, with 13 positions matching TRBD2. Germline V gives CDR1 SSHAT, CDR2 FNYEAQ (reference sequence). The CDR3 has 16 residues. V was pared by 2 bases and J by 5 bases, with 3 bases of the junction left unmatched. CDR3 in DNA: TGTGCCAGCAGCTTATTGGGGACTAGCGGGGACAATGAGCAGTTCTTC. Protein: CASSLLGTSGDNEQFF.

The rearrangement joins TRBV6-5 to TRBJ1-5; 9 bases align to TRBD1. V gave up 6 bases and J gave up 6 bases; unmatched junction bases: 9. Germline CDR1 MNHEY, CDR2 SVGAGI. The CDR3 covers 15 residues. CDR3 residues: CASSRDRAGRQPQHF. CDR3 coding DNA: TGTGCCAGCAGCCGGGACAGGGCGGGACGTCAGCCCCAGCATTTT.

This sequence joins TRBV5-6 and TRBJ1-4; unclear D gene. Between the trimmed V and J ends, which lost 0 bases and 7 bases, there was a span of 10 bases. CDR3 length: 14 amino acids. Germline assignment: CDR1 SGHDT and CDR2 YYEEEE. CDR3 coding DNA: TGTGCCAGCAGCTTGGCCGGGATTAGTGAAAAACTGTTTTTT. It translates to CASSLAGISEKLFF.

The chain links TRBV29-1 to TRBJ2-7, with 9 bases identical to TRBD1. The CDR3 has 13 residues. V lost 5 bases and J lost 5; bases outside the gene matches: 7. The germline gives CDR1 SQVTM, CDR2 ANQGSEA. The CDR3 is CSVLGTGRDEQYF. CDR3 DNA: TGCAGCGTTTTAGGGACAGGGAGGGACGAGCAGTACTTC.

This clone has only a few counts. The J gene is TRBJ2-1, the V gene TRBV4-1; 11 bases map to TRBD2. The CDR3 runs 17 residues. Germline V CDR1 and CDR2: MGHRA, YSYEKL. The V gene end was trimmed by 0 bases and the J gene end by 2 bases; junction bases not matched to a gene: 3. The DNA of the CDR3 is TGCGCCAGCAGCCAAGACCCTAGCGGGGGGACCTACAATGAGCAGTTCTTC. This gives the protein CASSQDPSGGTYNEQFF.

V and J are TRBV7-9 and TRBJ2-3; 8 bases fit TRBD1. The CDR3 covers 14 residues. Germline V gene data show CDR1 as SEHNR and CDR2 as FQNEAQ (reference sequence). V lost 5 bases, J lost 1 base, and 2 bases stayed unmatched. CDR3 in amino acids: CASSKQGGTDTQYF. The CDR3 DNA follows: TGTGCCAGCAGCAAACAGGGGGGCACAGATACGCAGTATTTT.

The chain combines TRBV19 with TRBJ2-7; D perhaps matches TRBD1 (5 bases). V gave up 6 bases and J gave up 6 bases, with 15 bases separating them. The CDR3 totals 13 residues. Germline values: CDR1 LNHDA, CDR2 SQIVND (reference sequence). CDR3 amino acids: CASRNRWGSEQYF. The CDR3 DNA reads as TGTGCCAGTAGAAACAGGTGGGGTTCCGAGCAGTACTTC.

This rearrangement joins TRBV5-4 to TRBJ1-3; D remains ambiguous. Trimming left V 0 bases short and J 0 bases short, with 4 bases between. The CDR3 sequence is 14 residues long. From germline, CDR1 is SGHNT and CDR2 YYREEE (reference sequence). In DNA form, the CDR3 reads TGTGCCAGCAGCTTGGCAGGCTCTGGAAACACCATATATTTT. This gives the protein CASSLAGSGNTIYF.

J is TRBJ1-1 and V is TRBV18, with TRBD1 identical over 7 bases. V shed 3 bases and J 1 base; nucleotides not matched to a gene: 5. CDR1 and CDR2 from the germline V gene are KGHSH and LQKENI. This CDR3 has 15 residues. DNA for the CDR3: TGTGCCAGCTCACCTTTGGGACAGCCGAACACTGAAGCTTTCTTT. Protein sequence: CASSPLGQPNTEAFF.

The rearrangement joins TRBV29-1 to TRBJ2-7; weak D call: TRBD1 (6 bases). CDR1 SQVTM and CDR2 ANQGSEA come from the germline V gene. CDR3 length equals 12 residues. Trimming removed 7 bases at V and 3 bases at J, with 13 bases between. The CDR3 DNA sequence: TGCAGCGGAAGGACAGAGAACTACGAGCAGTACTTC. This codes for CSGRTENYEQYF.

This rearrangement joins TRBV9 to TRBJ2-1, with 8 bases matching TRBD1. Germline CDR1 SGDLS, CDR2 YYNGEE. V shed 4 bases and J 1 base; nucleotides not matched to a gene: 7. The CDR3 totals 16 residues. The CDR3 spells CASSSRQGRSYNEQFF. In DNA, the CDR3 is TGTGCCAGCAGCAGTCGACAGGGGCGGTCCTACAATGAGCAGTTCTTC.

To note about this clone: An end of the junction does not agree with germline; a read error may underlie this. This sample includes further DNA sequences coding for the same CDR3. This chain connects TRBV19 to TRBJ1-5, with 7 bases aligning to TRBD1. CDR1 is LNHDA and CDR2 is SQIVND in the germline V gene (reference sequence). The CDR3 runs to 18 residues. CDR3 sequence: CASSIFLRGRYSNQPQHF. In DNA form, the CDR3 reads TGTGCCAGTAGTATTTTTCTCAGGGGGAGATATAGCAATCAGCCCCAGCACTTT.